These 22 T cell receptor beta chains were sequenced from one sample in a study of T cell repertoires in cytomegalovirus infection. Their antigens remain unidentified. TCRdb redid the calling of the reads with MiXCR, one entry per CDR3 protein. Among tens of thousands of distinct CDR3 sequences listed, approximately 22% were seen once. The source material was PBMCs, sequenced either directly or after in vitro stimulation (not recorded which). The receptors were gathered from a human donor in good health (CMV status not recorded). Some clones in this sample may be carry-over from other donors' samples.

This clonotype was seen only a few times. The rearrangement uses TRBV20-1 and TRBJ2-3; 8 bases match TRBD2. V lost 5 bases to trimming and J lost 0 bases; unmatched junction nucleotides: 4. CDR1 DFQATT and CDR2 SNEGSKA come from the germline V gene (reference sequence). The CDR3 length is 14 residues. CDR3 DNA: TGCAGTGCTTCACTAGCGGCTAGCACAGATACGCAGTATTTT. Its translation is CSASLAASTDTQYF.

This clonotype was seen a few times. This rearrangement joins TRBV6-5 to TRBJ1-2, with D unclear. Germline V lookup: CDR1 MNHEY, CDR2 SVGAGI. The V and J ends lost 5 bases and 4 bases respectively, with 17 bases between them. The CDR3 runs to 15 residues. As DNA, the CDR3 is TGTGCCAGCAGTCAGAACGGACGGATTGCCTATGGCTACACCTTC. It specifies CASSQNGRIAYGYTF.

This clonotype was seen ten or more times. The V and J genes are TRBV7-2 and TRBJ1-3, with D hard to call. The CDR3 loop spans 14 amino acids. The V end lost 1 base, the J end lost 4 bases, and 8 bases lay between the germline ends. Germline values: CDR1 SGHTA, CDR2 FQGNSA. This chain's CDR3 is CASSLDFSGNTIYF. The CDR3 DNA reads TGTGCCAGCAGCTTAGATTTCTCGGGAAACACCATATATTTT.

This clonotype was picked up a small number of times. This rearrangement joins TRBV12-3 or TRBV12-4 to TRBJ1-2; no clear D gene. V was clipped by 7 bases and J by 8 bases, with 11 bases between them. This CDR3 is built from 11 residues. Written as DNA, the CDR3 is TGTGCCAGCACCACTCCGGGCGGCTACACCTTC. Translation: CASTTPGGYTF.

The rearrangement uses TRBV4-3 and TRBJ2-3; D is unclear. Looked up from germline, CDR1 is LGHNA and CDR2 is YSLEER. This CDR3 has 15 amino acids. V lost 3 bases to trimming and J lost 4 bases, with 14 bases between them. In DNA form, the CDR3 reads TGCGCCAGCAGCCAGGGTCTGATTGGGGCAGATACGCAGTATTTT. Amino acid sequence: CASSQGLIGADTQYF.

The table lists this clonotype with many counts. This chain uses TRBV6-2 or TRBV6-3 with TRBJ1-1; possible D gene TRBD1, 5 bases. The CDR3 spans 14 residues. Germline V gene data show CDR1 as MNHEY and CDR2 as SVGEGT. V shed 2 bases and J shed 1 base, with 8 bases lying between them. The CDR3 reads CASSYTTGNTEAFF. Written as DNA, the CDR3 is TGTGCCAGCAGTTACACTACAGGGAACACTGAAGCTTTCTTT.

This clonotype was seen a few times. The V gene is TRBV7-8, the J gene TRBJ1-5, with D unresolved. The CDR3 covers 13 residues. V was shortened by 4 bases and J by 5 bases, with 9 bases between the two germline ends. Germline assignment: CDR1 SGHVS and CDR2 FQNEAQ. The CDR3: CASSSGIYQPQHF. In nucleotides, the CDR3 is TGTGCCAGCAGCTCCGGGATCTATCAGCCCCAGCATTTT.

This clonotype was detected many times. The J gene is TRBJ1-5, the V gene TRBV20-1; 9 bases match TRBD1. With V trimmed by 1 base and J by 4 bases, 5 bases remained unmatched. The CDR3 consists of 15 residues. CDR1 is DFQATT and CDR2 is SNEGSKA in the germline V gene (reference sequence). The CDR3 bases are TGCAGTGCTAGAGTCAACAGGGGGCTTAATCAGCCCCAGCATTTT. As protein: CSARVNRGLNQPQHF.

This clonotype turned up a few times. This sequence joins TRBV7-2 and TRBJ1-6; D gene ambiguous. The CDR3 has 12 amino acids. CDR1 is SGHTA and CDR2 is FQGNSA in the germline V gene. Trimming shortened V by 0 bases and J by 9 bases, and 3 bases separated the two germline ends. CDR3 DNA: TGTGCCAGCAGCTTAGCGGGTTCACCCCTCCACTTT. Its translation: CASSLAGSPLHF.

There are a few counts of this clonotype. The CDR3 sequence is CASRSGGVPYEQYV. The CDR3 DNA sequence: TGTGCCAGCAGGTCGGGGGGGGTACCCTACGAGCAGTACGTC. The chain combines TRBV27 with TRBJ2-7, with TRBD2 identical over 8 bases. The germline V gene has CDR1 MNHEY and CDR2 SMNVEV (reference sequence). The CDR3 totals 14 residues. With 6 bases clipped from V and 2 bases from J, the junction kept 6 bases outside the gene matches.

The V gene is TRBV6-6, the J gene TRBJ2-7; D remains unclear. CDR3 length: 16 amino acids. CDR1 and CDR2 from the germline V gene are MNHNY and SVGAGI (reference sequence). V dropped 0 bases and J dropped 5 bases, with 17 bases sitting between them. In DNA, the CDR3 is TGTGCCAGCAGTTACTCGGTCAGATCGGAAGGCCACGAGCAGTACTTC. Protein sequence: CASSYSVRSEGHEQYF.

The chain uses TRBV7-2 and TRBJ1-2; D is uncertain. This CDR3 spans 15 amino acids. Germline CDR1 reads SGHTA; CDR2 reads FQGNSA. Trimming pared 1 base from V and 1 base from J, leaving 10 bases between. The CDR3 coding sequence is TGTGCCAGCAGCTTAGGTAGCCCACGTAACTATGGCTACACCTTC. This gives the protein CASSLGSPRNYGYTF. Combining the CDR3 with reference TRBV7-2 and TRBJ1-2 gives the whole variable domain GAGVSQSPSNKVTEKGKDVELRCDPISGHTALYWYRQSLGQGLEFLIYFQGNSAPDKSGLPSDRFSAERTGGSVSTLTIQRTQQEDSAVYLCASSLGSPRNYGYTFGSGTRLTVV.

V and J are TRBV7-3 and TRBJ2-1; 12 positions agree with TRBD2. J lost 5 bases, V lost 2 bases, and 16 bases had no gene match. Germline loops: CDR1 SGHTA, CDR2 FQGTGA. The CDR3 is 20 residues long. The CDR3: CASSLLVGASGRVLNNEQFF. The CDR3 nucleotides are TGTGCCAGCAGCTTATTAGTAGGGGCTAGCGGGAGGGTTCTCAACAATGAGCAGTTCTTC.

This clonotype was counted between two and nine times. The chain couples TRBV28 to TRBJ2-5, with D possibly matching TRBD2 (6 bases). V gave up 4 bases and J gave up 10 bases, with 10 bases separating them. The CDR3 spans 11 residues. The germline gives CDR1 MDHEN, CDR2 SYDVKM. The CDR3 protein is CASSSLASQYF. The DNA for the CDR3 is TGTGCCAGCAGTTCGCTAGCGAGCCAGTACTTC.

In its sample, this clonotype was seen many times. The gene calls are TRBV7-2 and TRBJ1-4, with 9 bases that match TRBD1. The germline V gene has CDR1 SGHTA and CDR2 FQGNSA. V lost 1 base and J lost 6; bases outside the gene matches: 9. The CDR3 length is 17 residues. Here the CDR3 DNA reads TGTGCCAGCAGCTTAGTTCTTACAGGGGGCGTATATGAAAAACTGTTTTTT. Translation: CASSLVLTGGVYEKLFF.

The chain recombines TRBV6-2 or TRBV6-3 with TRBJ1-5, with D unclear. Germline CDR1 reads MNHEY; CDR2 reads SVGEGT. CDR3 length: 16 amino acids. Trimming pared 6 bases from V and 3 bases from J, leaving 18 bases between. The CDR3 nucleotides read TGTGCCAGCAGCACTCACGAGGGAGCCGTCAATCAGCCCCAGCATTTT. Translation: CASSTHEGAVNQPQHF.

This clonotype was seen a handful of times. The CDR3 region is CASSQESAGVGTGELFF. CDR3 coding DNA: TGCGCCAGCAGCCAAGAGAGTGCGGGAGTAGGGACCGGGGAGCTGTTTTTT. This chain connects TRBV4-3 to TRBJ2-2, with 7 nucleotides matching TRBD2. Germline V gene lookup returns CDR1 LGHNA and CDR2 YSLEER. V shed 0 bases, J shed 5 bases, and the junction held 9 bases outside the gene matches. The CDR3 consists of 17 residues.

This clonotype showed up just a few times. The chain couples TRBV19 to TRBJ2-7; D may correspond to TRBD1 or TRBD2 (5 bases each). Looked up from germline, CDR1 is LNHDA and CDR2 is SQIVND (reference sequence). This CDR3 contains 17 residues. V was trimmed by 0 bases and J by 3 bases, leaving 18 bases between them. In DNA, the CDR3 is TGTGCCAGTAGTATAGATCGGTTGGGGGATGCCTGCTACGAGCAGTACTTC. Its protein product is CASSIDRLGDACYEQYF.

This clonotype was detected only a few times. The J gene is TRBJ2-5, the V gene TRBV18; D call uncertain. Trimming removed 2 bases at V and 4 bases at J, with 8 bases between. Looked up from germline, CDR1 is KGHSH and CDR2 is LQKENI. The CDR3 is 13 amino acids. The DNA for the CDR3 is TGTGCCAGCTCACCAGAACTAAGAGAGACCCAGTACTTC. Protein: CASSPELRETQYF.

This clonotype was detected a few times. The chain has TRBV11-1 and TRBJ1-6, with 11 bases aligning to TRBD1. Germline trimming cut 5 bases from V and 10 bases from J; bases unmatched to any gene: 4. This CDR3 has 14 amino acids. From germline, CDR1 is SGHAT and CDR2 FQDESV (reference sequence). CDR3 sequence reads: CASSLGQGVSPLHF. CDR3 coding DNA: TGTGCCAGCAGCCTGGGACAGGGGGTCTCACCCCTCCACTTT.

This clonotype was counted many times. The junction and the germline gene differ at one end; a read error may be behind it. This chain joins TRBV7-3 and TRBJ2-1; tentative D call: TRBD1 (6 bases). Germline V lookup: CDR1 SGHTA, CDR2 FQGTGA. The CDR3 consists of 15 residues. In DNA form, the CDR3 reads TGTGCCAGCAGCCCCGCCGGACAGTCCTTCAATGAGCAGTTCTTC. The encoded protein is CASSPAGQSFNEQFF. Using reference TRBV7-3 and TRBJ2-1 for the parts outside the CDR3, the full variable domain is GAGVSQTPSNKVTEKGKYVELRCDPISGHTALYWYRQSLGQGPEFLIYFQGTGAADDSGLPNDRFFAVRPEGSVSTLKIQRTERGDSAVYLCASSPAGQSFNEQFFGPGTRLTVL.

The V and J genes are TRBV12-3 or TRBV12-4 and TRBJ2-1, with 9 positions matching TRBD2. The CDR3 runs to 14 residues. J was trimmed by 6 bases and V by 7 bases; bases with no gene match: 7. CDR3 DNA: TGTGCCAGCAATCCGGGACTAGCAAGCAATGAGCAGTTCTTC. Protein product: CASNPGLASNEQFF.